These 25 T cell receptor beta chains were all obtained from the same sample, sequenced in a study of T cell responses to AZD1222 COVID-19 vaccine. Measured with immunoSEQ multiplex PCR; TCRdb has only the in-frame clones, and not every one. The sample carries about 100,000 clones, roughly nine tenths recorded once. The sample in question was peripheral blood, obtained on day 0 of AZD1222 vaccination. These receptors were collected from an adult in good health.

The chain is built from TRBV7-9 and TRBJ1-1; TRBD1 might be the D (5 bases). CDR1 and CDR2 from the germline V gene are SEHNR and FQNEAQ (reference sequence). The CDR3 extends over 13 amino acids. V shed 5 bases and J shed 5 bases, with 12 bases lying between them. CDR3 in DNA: TGTGCCAGCAGCCAAGACGGGGGGACTGAAGCTTTCTTT. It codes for CASSQDGGTEAFF.

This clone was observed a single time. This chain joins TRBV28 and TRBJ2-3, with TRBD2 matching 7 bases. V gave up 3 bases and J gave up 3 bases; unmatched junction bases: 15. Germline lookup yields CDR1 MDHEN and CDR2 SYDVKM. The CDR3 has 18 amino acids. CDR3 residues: CASSLDPGEGGPTDTQYF. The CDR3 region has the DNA TGTGCCAGCAGTTTGGACCCGGGGGAGGGAGGGCCTACAGATACGCAGTATTTT. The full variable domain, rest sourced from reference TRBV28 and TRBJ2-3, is DVKVTQSSRYLVKRTGEKVFLECVQDMDHENMFWYRQDPGLGLRLIYFSYDVKMKEKGDIPEGYSVSREKKERFSLILESASTNQTSMYLCASSLDPGEGGPTDTQYFGPGTRLTVL.

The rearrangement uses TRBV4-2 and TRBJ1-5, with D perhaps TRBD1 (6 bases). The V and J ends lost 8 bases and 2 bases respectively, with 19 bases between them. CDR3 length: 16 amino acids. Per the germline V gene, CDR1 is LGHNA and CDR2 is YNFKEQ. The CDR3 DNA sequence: TGTGCCAGCCTAAACCGGGACAAAGGTCGCAATCAGCCCCAGCATTTT. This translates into CASLNRDKGRNQPQHF.

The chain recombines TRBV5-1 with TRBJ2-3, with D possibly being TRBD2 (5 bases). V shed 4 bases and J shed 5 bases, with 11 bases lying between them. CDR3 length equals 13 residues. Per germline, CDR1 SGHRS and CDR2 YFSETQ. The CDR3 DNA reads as TGCGCCAGCAGCCCCGGGGAGCAAGATACGCAGTATTTT. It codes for CASSPGEQDTQYF.

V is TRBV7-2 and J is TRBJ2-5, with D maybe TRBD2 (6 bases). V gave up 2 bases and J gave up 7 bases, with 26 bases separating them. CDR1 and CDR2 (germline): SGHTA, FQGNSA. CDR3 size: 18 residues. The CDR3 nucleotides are TGTGCCAGCAGCTTAAAGGAGGGATGGGAGCCCCCGCGGGGGACCCAGTACTTC. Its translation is CASSLKEGWEPPRGTQYF.

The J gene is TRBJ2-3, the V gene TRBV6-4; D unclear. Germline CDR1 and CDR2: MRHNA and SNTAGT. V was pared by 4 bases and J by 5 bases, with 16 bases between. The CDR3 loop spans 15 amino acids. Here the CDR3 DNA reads TGTGCCAGCAGTGCTTCCCCCGATGGCGGAGATACGCAGTATTTT. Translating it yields CASSASPDGGDTQYF.

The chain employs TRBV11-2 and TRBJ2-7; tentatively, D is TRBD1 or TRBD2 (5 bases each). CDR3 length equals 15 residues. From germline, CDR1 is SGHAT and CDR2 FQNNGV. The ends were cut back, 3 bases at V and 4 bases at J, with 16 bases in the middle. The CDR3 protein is CASSLVGPQGYEQYF. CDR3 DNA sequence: TGTGCCAGCAGCTTGGTGGGACCTCAGGGATACGAGCAGTACTTC.

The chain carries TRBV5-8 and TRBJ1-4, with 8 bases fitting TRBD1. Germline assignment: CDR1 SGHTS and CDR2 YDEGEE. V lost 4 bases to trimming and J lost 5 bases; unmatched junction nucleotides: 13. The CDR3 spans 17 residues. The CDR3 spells CASSPGQGSTSNEKLFF. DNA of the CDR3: TGTGCCAGCAGCCCCGGACAGGGCTCGACCTCGAATGAAAAACTGTTTTTT.

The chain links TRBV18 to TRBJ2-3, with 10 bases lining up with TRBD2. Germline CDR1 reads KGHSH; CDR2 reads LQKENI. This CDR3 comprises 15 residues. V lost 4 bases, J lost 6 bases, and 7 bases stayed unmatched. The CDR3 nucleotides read TGTGCCAGCTCACAAGTAGCGGGAGGTGCGGATACGCAGTATTTT. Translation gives CASSQVAGGADTQYF.

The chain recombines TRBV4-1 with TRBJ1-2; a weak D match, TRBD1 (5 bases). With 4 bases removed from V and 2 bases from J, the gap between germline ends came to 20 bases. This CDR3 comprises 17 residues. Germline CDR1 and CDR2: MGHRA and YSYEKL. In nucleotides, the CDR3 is TGCGCCAGCAGCCTGTTCGGGGGTTTGGGGCCGAACTATGGCTACACCTTC. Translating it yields CASSLFGGLGPNYGYTF.

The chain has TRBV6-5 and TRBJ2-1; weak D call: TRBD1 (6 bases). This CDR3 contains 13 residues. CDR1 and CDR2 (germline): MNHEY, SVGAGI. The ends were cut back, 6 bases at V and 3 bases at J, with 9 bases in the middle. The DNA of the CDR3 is TGTGCCAGCAGAGCGGACAGCTACAATGAGCAGTTCTTC. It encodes CASRADSYNEQFF.

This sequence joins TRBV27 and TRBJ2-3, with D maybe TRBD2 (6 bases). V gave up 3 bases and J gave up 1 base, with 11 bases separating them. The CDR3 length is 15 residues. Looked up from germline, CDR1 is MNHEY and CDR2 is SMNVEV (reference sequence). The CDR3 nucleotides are TGTGCCAGCAGTTTTTCGGGGGAGGGCACAGATACGCAGTATTTT. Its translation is CASSFSGEGTDTQYF.

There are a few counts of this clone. The CDR3 reads CASSLSAGEKQYF. The CDR3 DNA sequence: TGTGCCAGCAGTTTAAGCGCAGGGGAGAAGCAGTACTTC. V gene TRBV12-3 or TRBV12-4 combines with J gene TRBJ2-7, with a weak D call TRBD1 (6 bases). The V and J ends lost 2 bases and 8 bases respectively, with 13 bases between them. CDR3 length: 13 amino acids.

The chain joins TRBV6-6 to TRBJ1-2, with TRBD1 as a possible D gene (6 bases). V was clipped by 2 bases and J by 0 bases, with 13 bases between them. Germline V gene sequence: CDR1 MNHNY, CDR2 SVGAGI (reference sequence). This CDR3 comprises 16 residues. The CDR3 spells CASSYTGITANYGYTF. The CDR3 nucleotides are TGTGCCAGCAGTTACACAGGGATTACAGCTAACTATGGCTACACCTTC.

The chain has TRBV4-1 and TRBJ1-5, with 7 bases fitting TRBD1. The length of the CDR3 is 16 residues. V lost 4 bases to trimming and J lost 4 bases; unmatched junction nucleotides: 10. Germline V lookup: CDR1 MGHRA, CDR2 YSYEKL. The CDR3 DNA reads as TGCGCCAGCAGCCGCGGCCTCACAGGGGCTAATCAGCCCCAGCATTTT. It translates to CASSRGLTGANQPQHF.

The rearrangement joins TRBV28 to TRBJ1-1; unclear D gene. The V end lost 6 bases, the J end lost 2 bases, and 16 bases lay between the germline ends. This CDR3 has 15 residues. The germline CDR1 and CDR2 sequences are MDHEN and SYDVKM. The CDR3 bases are TGTGCCAGCAGGACTGCCCTTTTGGCCAACACTGAAGCTTTCTTT. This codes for CASRTALLANTEAFF. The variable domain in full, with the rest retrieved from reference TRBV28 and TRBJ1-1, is DVKVTQSSRYLVKRTGEKVFLECVQDMDHENMFWYRQDPGLGLRLIYFSYDVKMKEKGDIPEGYSVSREKKERFSLILESASTNQTSMYLCASRTALLANTEAFFGQGTRLTVV.

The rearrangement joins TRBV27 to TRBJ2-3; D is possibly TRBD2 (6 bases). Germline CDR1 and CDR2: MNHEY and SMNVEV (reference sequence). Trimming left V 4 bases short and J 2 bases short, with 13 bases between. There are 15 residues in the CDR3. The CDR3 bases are TGTGCCAGCAGTTGGAACCGGGACTCCACAGATACGCAGTATTTT. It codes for CASSWNRDSTDTQYF.

The CDR3 is CASERGLAGGATDTQYF. The CDR3 coding sequence is TGTGCCAGCGAAAGAGGACTAGCGGGGGGTGCCACAGATACGCAGTATTTT. The chain is built from TRBV28 and TRBJ2-3; 14 bases fit TRBD2. The CDR3 consists of 17 residues. Germline values: CDR1 MDHEN, CDR2 SYDVKM. The V and J ends lost 8 bases and 2 bases, in that order; junction bases with no gene match: 9.

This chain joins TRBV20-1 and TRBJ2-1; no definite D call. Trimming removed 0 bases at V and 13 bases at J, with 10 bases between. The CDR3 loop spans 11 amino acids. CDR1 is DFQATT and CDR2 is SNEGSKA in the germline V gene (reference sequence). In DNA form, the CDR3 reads TGCAGTGCTAGAGATCAGCACTCCCAGTTCTTC. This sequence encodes CSARDQHSQFF.

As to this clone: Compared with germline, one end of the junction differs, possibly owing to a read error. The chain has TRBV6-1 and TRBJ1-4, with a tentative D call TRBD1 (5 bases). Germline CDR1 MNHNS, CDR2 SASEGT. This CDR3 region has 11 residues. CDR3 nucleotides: TGTGCCAGCAGGGAAGGGGTAAAACTGTTTTTT. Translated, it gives CASREGVKLFF.

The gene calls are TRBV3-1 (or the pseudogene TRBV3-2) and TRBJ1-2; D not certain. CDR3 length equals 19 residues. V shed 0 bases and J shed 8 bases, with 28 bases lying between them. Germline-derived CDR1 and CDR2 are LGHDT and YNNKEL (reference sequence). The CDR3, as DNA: TGTGCCAGCAGCCAAGATAGTTCGGCCCCAGAGGAGAGGCGGTGCGGCTACACCTTC. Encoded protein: CASSQDSSAPEERRCGYTF.

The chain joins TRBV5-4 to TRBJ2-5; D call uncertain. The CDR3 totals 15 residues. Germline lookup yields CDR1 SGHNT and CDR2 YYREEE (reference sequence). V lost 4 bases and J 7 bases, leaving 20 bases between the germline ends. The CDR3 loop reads CASSQDRFGSGTQYF. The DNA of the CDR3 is TGTGCCAGCAGCCAAGATCGTTTTGGGTCCGGGACCCAGTACTTC.

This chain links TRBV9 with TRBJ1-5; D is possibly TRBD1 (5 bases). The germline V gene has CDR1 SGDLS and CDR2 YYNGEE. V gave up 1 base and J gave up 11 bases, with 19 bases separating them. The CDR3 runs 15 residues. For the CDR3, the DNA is TGTGCCAGCAGCGTAACCGGGACGGAAGACGAATCCCAGCATTTT. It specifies CASSVTGTEDESQHF.

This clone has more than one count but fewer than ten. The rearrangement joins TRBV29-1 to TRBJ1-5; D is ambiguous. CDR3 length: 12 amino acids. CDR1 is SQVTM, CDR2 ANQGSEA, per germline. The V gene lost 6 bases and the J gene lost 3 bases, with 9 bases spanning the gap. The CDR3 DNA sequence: TGCAGCGTCGGAGGCCCCAATCAGCCCCAGCATTTT. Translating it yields CSVGGPNQPQHF.

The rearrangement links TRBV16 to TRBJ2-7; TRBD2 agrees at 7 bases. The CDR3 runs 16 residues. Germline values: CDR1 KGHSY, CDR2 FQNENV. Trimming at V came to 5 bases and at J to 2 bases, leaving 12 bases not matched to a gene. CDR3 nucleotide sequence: TGTGCCAGCAGCACTGAGTGGGGGGGATTGGCCTACGAGCAGTACTTC. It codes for CASSTEWGGLAYEQYF.